The T cell receptor (beta chain) described here comes from a study of regulatory T cells in long-lasting Graves disease. General study points: TRBV28, TRBJ1-2 and TRBJ2-5 were favored in persistent disease.

Assembly of TCR beta libraries relied on iRepertoire HTBI primers together with Arm-PCR of CDR3 regions. MiXCR, run by TCRdb on the multiplex PCR reads, gives a single entry per CDR3 protein. Among about 460,000 distinct CDR3 sequences listed, roughly 15% were seen once. Germline lookup yields CDR1 KGHSH and CDR2 LQKENI. V shed 3 bases and J shed 7 bases, with 12 bases lying between them. There are 13 residues in the CDR3. The time point here: newly diagnosed GD, antithyroid drugs for less than 3 months. PBMC RNA was the source of the TCR library. Investigators report Graves' disease was diagnosed under American Thyroid Association guidelines. This clonotype showed up many times. Its antigen remains unidentified. This sample also appeared in a second study, on T cells in Graves' hyperthyroidism and ophthalmopathy. That paper notes: No ophthalmopathy progression within 18 months constituted stable Graves' hyperthyroidism. HTBI primers drove first-round RT-PCR of the TCR CDR3.

This chain connects TRBV18 to TRBJ1-1, with D perhaps matching TRBD1 (5 bases). The sequencing here drew on peripheral blood mononuclear cells (PBMCs), taken at new diagnosis, from a patient treated with antithyroid drugs. The clonotype originates from a woman in her forties or fifties with Graves disease. This chain's CDR3 is CASSPSGTDEAFF. The DNA of the CDR3 is TGTGCCAGCTCACCGTCCGGGACGGATGAAGCTTTCTTT. Looking up the rest from reference TRBV18 and TRBJ1-1 gives the full variable domain: NAGVMQNPRHLVRRRGQEARLRCSPMKGHSHVYWYRQLPEEGLKFMVYLQKENIIDESGMPKERFSAEFPKEGPSILRIQQVVRGDSAAYFCASSPSGTDEAFFGQGTRLTVV.